This T cell receptor (beta chain) was found in a study of shared clonotypes between healthy human individuals. The wider study: Donors consisted of two women and a few men between 18 and 49.

The data were produced by immunoSEQ multiplex PCR, yet TCRdb's version contains in-frame clones alone and is incomplete. The sample lists some 79,000 clones; over 55% were seen once. Trimming removed 10 bases from V and 6 bases from J; junction bases left unmatched: 14. The CDR3 totals 14 residues. Germline CDR1 LNHDA, CDR2 SQIVND (reference sequence). CD45RO+ cells joined CCR7-negative CD45RA+ TemRA cells to form CD8 memory. Details on this clone: The antigen remains unidentified.

Study-level points and caveats: Naive subsets usually exceeded memory subsets in estimated richness. The small donor group covered limited genetic and exposure diversity.

This sequence originates from a man between 25 and 39 years old in good health. The sequenced sample was memory CD8+ T cells sorted from blood. Subset here: CD45RO+ cells pooled with CCR7-negative TemRA cells. V and J are TRBV19 and TRBJ2-7, with TRBD2 matching over 8 bases. The DNA of the CDR3 is TGTGCCACCTCACCGGGACTAGGATCTTTCGAGCAGTACTTC. Translated: CATSPGLGSFEQYF. Looking up the rest from reference TRBV19 and TRBJ2-7 gives the full variable domain: DGGITQSPKYLFRKEGQNVTLSCEQNLNHDAMYWYRQDPGQGLRLIYYSQIVNDFQKGDIAEGYSVSREKKESFPLTVTSAQKNPTAFYLCATSPGLGSFEQYFGPGTRLTVT.